This T cell receptor (beta chain) was captured in a study of T cell responses to AZD1222 COVID-19 vaccine. CDR3 length: 15 amino acids. Clones were read by immunoSEQ multiplex PCR, and TCRdb kept only the in-frame ones, dropping some. This sample has roughly 120,000 clones; 85% occur once, and the top ten carry around 4.4%. Study-level results: The study identified only a handful of AZD1222 recipients as seropositive at baseline. With two AZD1222 doses given, Spike-specific TCR breadth and depth both rose. Most donors were white British, females outnumbered males, and clonal diversity was possibly underestimated.

As for this clone: What it binds is unknown.

This receptor was identified in an adult who received the AZD1222 COVID-19 vaccine. Material: peripheral blood, obtained 28 days after the second AZD1222 dose. The rearrangement uses TRBV21-1 and TRBJ2-3; the D segment call TRBD1 is taken from the table without a DNA check. TRBV21-1 is a pseudogene segment. CDR3 sequence reads: CASRPGQGPPGTQYF. DNA for the CDR3: TGTGCCAGCAGACCGGGACAGGGGCCACCAGGCACGCAGTATTTT.